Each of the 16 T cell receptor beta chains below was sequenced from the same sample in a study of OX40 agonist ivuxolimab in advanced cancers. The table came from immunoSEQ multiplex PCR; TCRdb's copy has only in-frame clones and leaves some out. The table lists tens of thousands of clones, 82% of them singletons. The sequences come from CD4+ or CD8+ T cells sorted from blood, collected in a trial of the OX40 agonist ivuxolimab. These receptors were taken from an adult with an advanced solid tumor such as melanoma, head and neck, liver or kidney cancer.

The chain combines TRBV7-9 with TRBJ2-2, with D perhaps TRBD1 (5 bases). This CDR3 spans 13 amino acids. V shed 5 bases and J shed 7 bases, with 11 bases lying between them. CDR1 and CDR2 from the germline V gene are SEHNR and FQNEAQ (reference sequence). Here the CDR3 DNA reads TGTGCCAGCAGCCCCAGGGTTAACGGGGAGCTGTTTTTT. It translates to CASSPRVNGELFF.

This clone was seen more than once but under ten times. CDR3 coding DNA: TGCGCCAGCAAGTCTGCCCCTGTGACAGATACGCAGTATTTT. Its protein is CASKSAPVTDTQYF. The J gene is TRBJ2-3, the V gene TRBV5-1; no definite D call. The CDR3 consists of 14 residues. Trimming took 6 bases from V and 3 from J, leaving 14 bases between them. The germline gives CDR1 SGHRS, CDR2 YFSETQ. The full variable domain, with the rest looked up from reference TRBV5-1 and TRBJ2-3, is KAGVTQTPRYLIKTRGQQVTLSCSPISGHRSVSWYQQTPGQGLQFLFEYFSETQRNKGNFPGRFSGRQFSNSRSEMNVSTLELGDSALYLCASKSAPVTDTQYFGPGTRLTVL.

The CDR3 sequence is CASSQEGAGANVLTF. The CDR3, as DNA: TGTGCCAGCAGCCAAGAGGGTGCTGGGGCCAACGTCCTGACTTTC. The chain couples TRBV4-2 to TRBJ2-6; D unresolved. Per germline, CDR1 LGHNA and CDR2 YNFKEQ. The CDR3 is 15 residues long. With 0 bases removed from V and 2 bases from J, the gap between germline ends came to 5 bases.

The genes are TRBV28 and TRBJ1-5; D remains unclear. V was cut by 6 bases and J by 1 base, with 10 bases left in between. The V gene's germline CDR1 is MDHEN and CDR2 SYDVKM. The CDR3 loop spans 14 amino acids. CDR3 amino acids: CASSIPLSNQPQHF. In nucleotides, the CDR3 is TGTGCCAGCAGCATCCCCCTAAGCAATCAGCCCCAGCATTTT. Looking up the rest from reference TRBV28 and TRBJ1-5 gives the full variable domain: DVKVTQSSRYLVKRTGEKVFLECVQDMDHENMFWYRQDPGLGLRLIYFSYDVKMKEKGDIPEGYSVSREKKERFSLILESASTNQTSMYLCASSIPLSNQPQHFGDGTRLSIL.

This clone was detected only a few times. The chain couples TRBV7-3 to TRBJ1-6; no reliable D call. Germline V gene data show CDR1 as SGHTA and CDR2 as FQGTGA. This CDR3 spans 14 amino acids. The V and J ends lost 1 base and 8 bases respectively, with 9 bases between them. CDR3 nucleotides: TGTGCCAGCAGCTTAAAGAGTTTAGATTCACCCCTCCACTTT. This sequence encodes CASSLKSLDSPLHF.

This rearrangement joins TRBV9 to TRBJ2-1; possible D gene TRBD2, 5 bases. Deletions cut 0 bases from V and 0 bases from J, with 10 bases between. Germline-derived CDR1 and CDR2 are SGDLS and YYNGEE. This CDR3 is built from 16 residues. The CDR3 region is CASSVGWTPSYNEQFF. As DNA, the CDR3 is TGTGCCAGCAGCGTAGGATGGACTCCCTCCTACAATGAGCAGTTCTTC. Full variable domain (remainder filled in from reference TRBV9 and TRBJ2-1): DSGVTQTPKHLITATGQRVTLRCSPRSGDLSVYWYQQSLDQGLQFLIQYYNGEERAKGNILERFSAQQFPDLHSELNLSSLELGDSALYFCASSVGWTPSYNEQFFGPGTRLTVL.

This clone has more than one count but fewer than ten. In DNA form, the CDR3 reads TGCGCCAGCAGCCCTCGGACAGTGGGGAATCAGCCCCAGCATTTT. Residues: CASSPRTVGNQPQHF. The gene calls are TRBV4-1 and TRBJ1-5; TRBD1 might be the D (6 bases). V was trimmed by 4 bases and J by 4 bases, leaving 14 bases between them. Germline CDR1 MGHRA, CDR2 YSYEKL. This CDR3 spans 15 amino acids.

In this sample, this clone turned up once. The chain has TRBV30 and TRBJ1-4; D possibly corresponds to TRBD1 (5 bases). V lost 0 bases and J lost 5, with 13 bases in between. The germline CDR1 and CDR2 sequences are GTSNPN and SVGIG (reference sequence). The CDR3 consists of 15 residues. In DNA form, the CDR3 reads TGTGCCTGGAGTGTAGGGCAGGGAGACAATGAAAAACTGTTTTTT. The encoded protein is CAWSVGQGDNEKLFF.

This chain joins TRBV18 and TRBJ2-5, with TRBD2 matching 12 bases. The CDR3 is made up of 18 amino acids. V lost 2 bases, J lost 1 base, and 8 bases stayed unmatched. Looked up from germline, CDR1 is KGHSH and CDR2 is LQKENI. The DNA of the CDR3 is TGTGCCAGCTCACCATTCGCGGGGACTAGCGGGTCCCAAGAGACCCAGTACTTC. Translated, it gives CASSPFAGTSGSQETQYF.

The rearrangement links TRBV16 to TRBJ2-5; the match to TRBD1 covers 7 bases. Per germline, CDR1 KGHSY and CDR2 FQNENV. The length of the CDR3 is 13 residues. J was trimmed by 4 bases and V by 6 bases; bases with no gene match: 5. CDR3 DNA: TGTGCCAGCAGTCAGGACAGGATAGAGACCCAGTACTTC. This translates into CASSQDRIETQYF.

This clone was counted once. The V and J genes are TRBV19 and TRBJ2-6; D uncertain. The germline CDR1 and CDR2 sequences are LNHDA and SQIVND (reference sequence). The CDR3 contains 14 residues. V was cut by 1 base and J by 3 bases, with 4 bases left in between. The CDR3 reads CASSIGGGANVLTF. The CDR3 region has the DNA TGTGCCAGTAGTATAGGGGGTGGGGCCAACGTCCTGACTTTC.

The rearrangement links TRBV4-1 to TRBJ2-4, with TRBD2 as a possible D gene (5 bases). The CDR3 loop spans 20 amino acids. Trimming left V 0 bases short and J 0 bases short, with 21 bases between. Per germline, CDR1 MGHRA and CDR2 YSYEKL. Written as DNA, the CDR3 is TGCGCCAGCAGCCAAGACGGAGGAGGCAGACCAGGCCTAGCCAAAAACATTCAGTACTTC. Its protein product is CASSQDGGGRPGLAKNIQYF.

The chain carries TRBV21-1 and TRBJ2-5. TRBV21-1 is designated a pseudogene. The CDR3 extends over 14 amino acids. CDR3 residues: CASSKQPEQETQYF. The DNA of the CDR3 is TGTGCCAGCAGCAAACAGCCGGAACAAGAGACCCAGTACTTC.

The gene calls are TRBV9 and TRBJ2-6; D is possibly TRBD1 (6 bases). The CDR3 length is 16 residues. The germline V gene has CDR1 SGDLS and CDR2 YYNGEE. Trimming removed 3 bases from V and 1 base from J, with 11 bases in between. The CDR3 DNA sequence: TGTGCCAGCAGCGCCCTCCAGGGGTCTGGGGCCAACGTCCTGACTTTC. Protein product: CASSALQGSGANVLTF.

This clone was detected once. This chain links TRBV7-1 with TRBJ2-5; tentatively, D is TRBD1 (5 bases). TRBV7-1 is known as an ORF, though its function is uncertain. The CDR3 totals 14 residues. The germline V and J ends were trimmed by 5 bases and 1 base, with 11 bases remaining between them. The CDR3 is CASSPPGIQETQYF. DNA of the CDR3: TGTGCCAGCAGCCCTCCAGGGATCCAAGAGACCCAGTACTTC.

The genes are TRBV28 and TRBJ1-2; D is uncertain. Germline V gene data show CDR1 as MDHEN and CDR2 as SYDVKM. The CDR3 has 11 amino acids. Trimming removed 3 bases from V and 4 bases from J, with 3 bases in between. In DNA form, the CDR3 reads TGTGCCAGCAGTTTGAGCTATGGCTACACCTTC. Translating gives CASSLSYGYTF.